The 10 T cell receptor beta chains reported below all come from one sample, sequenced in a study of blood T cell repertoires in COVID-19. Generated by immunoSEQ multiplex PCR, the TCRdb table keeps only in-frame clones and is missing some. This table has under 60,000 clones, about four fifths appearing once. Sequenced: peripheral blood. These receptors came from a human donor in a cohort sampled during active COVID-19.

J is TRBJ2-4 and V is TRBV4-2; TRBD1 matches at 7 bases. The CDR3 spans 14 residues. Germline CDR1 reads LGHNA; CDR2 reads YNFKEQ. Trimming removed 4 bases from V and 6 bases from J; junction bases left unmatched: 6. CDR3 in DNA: TGTGCCAGCAGCCTTACCGGGACAGCAAACATTCAGTACTTC. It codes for CASSLTGTANIQYF.

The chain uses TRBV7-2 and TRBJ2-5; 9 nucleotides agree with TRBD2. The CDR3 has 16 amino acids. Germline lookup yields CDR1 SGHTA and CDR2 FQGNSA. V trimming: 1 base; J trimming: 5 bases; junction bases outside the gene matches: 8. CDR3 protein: CASSLDGGRAWETQYF. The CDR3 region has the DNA TGTGCCAGCAGCTTAGACGGCGGGAGGGCGTGGGAGACCCAGTACTTC.

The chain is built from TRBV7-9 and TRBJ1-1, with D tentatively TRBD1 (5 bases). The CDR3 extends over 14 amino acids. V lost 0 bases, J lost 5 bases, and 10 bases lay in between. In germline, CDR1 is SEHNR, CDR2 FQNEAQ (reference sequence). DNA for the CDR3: TGTGCCAGCAGCTTAGCCCGGGGGGGTACTGAAGCTTTCTTT. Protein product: CASSLARGGTEAFF.

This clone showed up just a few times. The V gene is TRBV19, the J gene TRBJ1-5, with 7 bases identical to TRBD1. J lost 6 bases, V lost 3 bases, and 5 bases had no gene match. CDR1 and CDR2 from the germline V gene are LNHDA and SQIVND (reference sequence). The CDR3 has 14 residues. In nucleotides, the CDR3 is TGTGCCAGTAGTATCCGACAGGGCGCTCAGCCCCAGCATTTT. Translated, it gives CASSIRQGAQPQHF.

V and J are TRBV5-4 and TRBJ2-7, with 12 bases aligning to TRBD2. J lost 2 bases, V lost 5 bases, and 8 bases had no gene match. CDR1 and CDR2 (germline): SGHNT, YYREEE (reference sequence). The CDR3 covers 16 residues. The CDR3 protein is CASSKGTSGQTYEQYF. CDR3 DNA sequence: TGTGCCAGCAGTAAGGGGACTAGCGGGCAGACCTACGAGCAGTACTTC.

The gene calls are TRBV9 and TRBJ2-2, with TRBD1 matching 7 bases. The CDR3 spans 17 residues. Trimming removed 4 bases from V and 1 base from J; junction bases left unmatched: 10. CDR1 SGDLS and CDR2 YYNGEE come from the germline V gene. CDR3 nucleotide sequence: TGTGCCAGCAGCTTCACAGGGGATTTGAGGAACACCGGGGAGCTGTTTTTT. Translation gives CASSFTGDLRNTGELFF.

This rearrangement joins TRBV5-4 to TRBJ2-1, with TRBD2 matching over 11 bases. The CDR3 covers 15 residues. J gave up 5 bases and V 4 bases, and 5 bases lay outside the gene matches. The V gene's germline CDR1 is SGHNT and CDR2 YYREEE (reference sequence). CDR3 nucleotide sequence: TGTGCCAGCAGCCCCAGGACTAGCGGGCACAATGAGCAGTTCTTC. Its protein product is CASSPRTSGHNEQFF.

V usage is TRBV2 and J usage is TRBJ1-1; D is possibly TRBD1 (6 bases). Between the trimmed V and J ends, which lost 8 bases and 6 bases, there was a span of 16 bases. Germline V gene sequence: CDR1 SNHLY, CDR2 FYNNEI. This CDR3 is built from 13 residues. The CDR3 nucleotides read TGTGCCAGCCTACTGGGGGGGCCGGCTGAAGCTTTCTTT. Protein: CASLLGGPAEAFF.

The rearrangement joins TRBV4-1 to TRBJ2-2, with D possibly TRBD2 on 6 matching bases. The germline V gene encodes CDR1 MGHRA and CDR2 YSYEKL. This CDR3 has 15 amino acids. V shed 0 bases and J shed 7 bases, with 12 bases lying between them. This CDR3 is CASSQESTSIGELFF. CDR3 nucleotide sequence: TGCGCCAGCAGCCAAGAAAGCACTAGCATCGGGGAGCTGTTTTTT.

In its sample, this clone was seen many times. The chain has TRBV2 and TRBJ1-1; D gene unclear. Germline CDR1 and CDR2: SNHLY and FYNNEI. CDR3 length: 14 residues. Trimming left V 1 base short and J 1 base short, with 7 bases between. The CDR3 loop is CASSEERQNTEAFF. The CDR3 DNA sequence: TGTGCCAGCAGTGAAGAGCGGCAGAACACTGAAGCTTTCTTT.